The 15 T cell receptor beta chains given below trace back to one sample, sequenced in a study of blood T cell repertoires in COVID-19. TCRdb's copy holds only in-frame clones and misses some; the assay was immunoSEQ multiplex PCR. The sample lists a few hundred thousand clones, about four fifths seen once, with around 8.9% in the top ten. Sequenced: peripheral blood. These receptors were taken from a man at least 80 years old with acute or convalescent COVID-19.

The rearrangement links TRBV7-3 to TRBJ2-3, with 11 bases that match TRBD2. Germline V lookup: CDR1 SGHTA, CDR2 FQGTGA. The CDR3 loop spans 16 amino acids. Losses at the gene ends were 5 bases for V and 2 bases for J; bases not matched to a gene: 6. In nucleotides, the CDR3 is TGTGCCAGCAGCCCCCAGACTAGCGGGAACACAGATACGCAGTATTTT. Translation: CASSPQTSGNTDTQYF.

This chain joins TRBV24-1 and TRBJ2-1; D may be TRBD1 (6 bases). This CDR3 contains 16 residues. The V and J ends lost 2 bases and 6 bases respectively, with 16 bases between them. The germline V gene has CDR1 KGHDR and CDR2 SFDVKD. In nucleotides, the CDR3 is TGTGCCACCAGTGATTACACCAGGGGATCCGGCAATGAGCAGTTCTTC. It translates to CATSDYTRGSGNEQFF.

The chain combines TRBV2 with TRBJ1-1; D might be TRBD1 (6 bases). CDR3 length: 15 residues. From germline, CDR1 is SNHLY and CDR2 FYNNEI. Trimming cost V 4 bases and J 0 bases, with 12 bases left between them. The CDR3 loop reads CASSGQVYMNTEAFF. The CDR3 DNA is TGTGCCAGCAGTGGACAGGTGTACATGAACACTGAAGCTTTCTTT.

This chain connects TRBV3-1 (or the pseudogene TRBV3-2) to TRBJ1-4, with TRBD1 as a possible D gene (6 bases). This CDR3 comprises 13 residues. CDR1 and CDR2 (germline): LGHDT, YNNKEL (reference sequence). The V gene lost 4 bases and the J gene lost 7 bases, with 10 bases spanning the gap. The CDR3 DNA is TGTGCCAGCAGCCCACAGGGTACTGAAAAACTGTTTTTT. Protein product: CASSPQGTEKLFF.

The V and J genes are TRBV11-3 and TRBJ2-2; 9 bases are shared with TRBD1. The CDR3 totals 15 residues. The germline gives CDR1 SGHNT, CDR2 YENEEA. The junction had 2 bases not matched to a gene; V was cut back by 2 bases and J by 4 bases. CDR3 in amino acids: CASSLLGQGTGELFF. CDR3 nucleotide sequence: TGTGCCAGCAGCTTACTGGGACAGGGCACCGGGGAGCTGTTTTTT.

The V gene is TRBV2, the J gene TRBJ2-7; 11 positions match TRBD1. CDR3 length: 14 amino acids. CDR1 and CDR2 from the germline V gene are SNHLY and FYNNEI. V lost 6 bases and J lost 7; bases outside the gene matches: 8. The CDR3, as DNA: TGTGCCAGCAGGTCCGGGACAGGGGGACAGGAGCAGTACTTC. It specifies CASRSGTGGQEQYF.

The chain employs TRBV19 and TRBJ2-4, with D possibly being TRBD2 (6 bases). The ends were cut back, 5 bases at V and 5 bases at J, with 10 bases in the middle. This CDR3 is built from 13 residues. Looked up from germline, CDR1 is LNHDA and CDR2 is SQIVND (reference sequence). CDR3 coding DNA: TGTGCCAGTAGTTGGAGGGGCGAAAACATTCAGTACTTC. Translation: CASSWRGENIQYF.

V is TRBV3-1 (or the pseudogene TRBV3-2) and J is TRBJ1-2, with a weak D call TRBD1 (5 bases). The CDR3 is 15 residues long. V gave up 0 bases and J gave up 4 bases, with 12 bases separating them. CDR1 is LGHDT and CDR2 is YNNKEL in the germline V gene (reference sequence). The CDR3 reads CASSQDFRGGYGYTF. CDR3 in DNA: TGTGCCAGCAGCCAAGATTTTCGGGGGGGCTATGGCTACACCTTC.

The chain has TRBV18 and TRBJ2-7; 8 nucleotides agree with TRBD2. The CDR3 covers 14 residues. The trim removed 2 bases at V and 6 bases at J, leaving 6 bases unmatched. The germline V gene encodes CDR1 KGHSH and CDR2 LQKENI. CDR3 in amino acids: CASSPSGGIGEQYF. CDR3 DNA: TGTGCCAGCTCACCAAGCGGGGGTATTGGCGAGCAGTACTTC.

This chain connects TRBV9 to TRBJ2-1; 11 nucleotides agree with TRBD2. V gave up 0 bases and J gave up 0 bases; unmatched junction bases: 5. Looked up from germline, CDR1 is SGDLS and CDR2 is YYNGEE. The CDR3 spans 18 residues. The CDR3 nucleotides read TGTGCCAGCAGCGTAGATCGACTAGCGGGGATCTCCTACAATGAGCAGTTCTTC. Protein: CASSVDRLAGISYNEQFF.

CDR3 nucleotides: TGTGCCAGCAGCCGGGGCCTGGGGCCCTTGGGTGAAAAACTGTTTTTT. Protein product: CASSRGLGPLGEKLFF. This chain joins TRBV3-1 (or the pseudogene TRBV3-2) and TRBJ1-4; the D gene is possibly TRBD1 (5 bases). The CDR3 runs 16 residues. Germline CDR1 and CDR2: LGHDT and YNNKEL (reference sequence). Trimming shortened V by 4 bases and J by 7 bases, and 19 bases separated the two germline ends.

This clone was seen once. The J gene is TRBJ1-6, the V gene TRBV11-2; D unclear. Looked up from germline, CDR1 is SGHAT and CDR2 is FQNNGV. Trimming took off 8 bases at V and 2 bases at J, with 16 bases between the two ends. CDR3 size: 16 residues. CDR3 DNA: TGTGCCAGCGCTGGAGCGAGGGCGACCTATAATTCACCCCTCCACTTT. It specifies CASAGARATYNSPLHF.

The gene calls are TRBV5-6 and TRBJ2-7; TRBD1 agrees at 9 bases. Losses at the gene ends were 0 bases for V and 4 bases for J; bases not matched to a gene: 14. This CDR3 is 18 amino acids long. The germline gives CDR1 SGHDT, CDR2 YYEEEE. CDR3 sequence: CASSLERGDRAIYYEQYF. The CDR3 coding sequence is TGTGCCAGCAGCTTGGAGAGGGGGGACAGGGCGATTTATTACGAGCAGTACTTC.

The chain is built from TRBV9 and TRBJ1-4; D call uncertain. Trimming stripped 0 bases from V and 14 bases from J, with 17 bases between. The CDR3 runs 14 residues. Germline CDR1 SGDLS, CDR2 YYNGEE. DNA of the CDR3: TGTGCCAGCAGCGTAGGAGTTTTGCCCCGCGATCTGTTTTTT. Encoded protein: CASSVGVLPRDLFF.

In this sample, this clone turned up a few times. V gene TRBV30 combines with J gene TRBJ1-6; a possible D gene is TRBD1 (5 bases). The CDR3 loop spans 16 amino acids. CDR1 GTSNPN and CDR2 SVGIG come from the germline V gene (reference sequence). The germline V and J ends were trimmed by 0 bases and 0 bases, with 9 bases remaining between them. The CDR3: CAWSVARVSYNSPLHF. The DNA of the CDR3 is TGTGCCTGGAGTGTGGCCAGGGTCTCCTATAATTCACCCCTCCACTTT. Variable domain in full (rest from reference TRBV30 and TRBJ1-6): SQTIHQWPATLVQPVGSPLSLECTVEGTSNPNLYWYRQAAGRGLQLLFYSVGIGQISSEVPQNLSASRPQDRQFILSSKKLLLSDSGFYLCAWSVARVSYNSPLHFGNGTRLTVT.